This T cell receptor (beta chain) was profiled in a study of shared clonotypes between healthy human individuals. Whole-study context: The donors, two women and three men, were aged 18 to 49.

The study, taken as a whole, reports: The naive CD4 repertoires of several donors were compared, and roughly 5% of clonotypes were shared.

The data were produced by immunoSEQ multiplex PCR, yet TCRdb's version contains in-frame clones alone and is incomplete. The repertoire holds 2 million to 3 million clones, with 90% to 95% as singletons. V lost 1 base to trimming and J lost 9 bases, with 13 bases between them. The CDR3 is 14 residues long. Germline V lookup: CDR1 SNHLY, CDR2 FYNNEI. This clone appeared once. Its antigen remains unknown. The origin of this receptor is a man aged 18-30 years in good health. This sequence joins TRBV2 and TRBJ2-4; no definite D call. Sequenced: naive CD4+ T cells sorted from blood. Subset described: CD45RA+ positively selected. The CDR3 protein is CASSEGPTPGIQYF. The CDR3 DNA sequence: TGTGCCAGCAGTGAAGGGCCGACACCGGGCATTCAGTACTTC.